Here is one T cell receptor beta chain with its context. This clone qualifies as medium-sized (0.01 to 0.1%). The clone's antigen remains unknown. Nothing much larger sits one base from this clone, and base qualities are not available. The data were taken from a study of T cells in localized non-small cell lung cancer (dated by TCRdb to the early 2020s). Regarding the study in general: The study examined T cell repertoires in 236 patients with early-stage NSCLC and compared tumors with uninvolved tumor-adjacent lungs. The mean age of the NSCLC patients was approximately 71 years, with fewer than 150 men and around 100 women. The cohort comprised a few hundred treatment-naïve NSCLC patients with resected, localized lung tumors.

Uninvolved adjacent lung was sampled at least 2 cm away from the tumor margin, and two independent pathologists confirmed that the tissue had no atypia. At diagnosis, peripheral blood, uninvolved tumor-adjacent lung and tumor were collected and stored as a combination of fresh-frozen and FFPE material. TCR beta CDR3 regions were sequenced from DNA using the immunoSEQ Assay. Under the source paper's analysis protocol: T cell density was computed as TCR beta template counts normalized to usable DNA estimated by amplifying housekeeping genes. Richness was estimated using the preseqR package, with extrapolation to 400,000 templates for PBMC samples and to 120,000 templates for tissue samples. Clonality was calculated as one minus Pielou's evenness. To identify tissue-enriched TCRs, differential abundance testing was run on productive amino-acid clonotypes with a minimum total count of 5 and an alpha of 0.1. Repertoire overlap between compartments was quantified with the Jaccard Index and Morisita Overlap Index. GLIPH clustered TCR beta CDR3s with public tetramer-defined viral CDR3s; viral motifs required at least three viral sequences plus V-gene enrichment. TCRdb holds this immuneACCESS table with in-frame rearrangements only. Some clones are missing; in checked studies, unresolved V genes explain under half, and the rest has no known cause. The V and J calls and clone size are taken from that table; D and trimming were inferred from the DNA. The sample data list over 2,000 clones, and less than 40% of these were observed just once. In total, the top ten clones hold around 10% of the sample.

Paper-wide results and their limitations: Uninvolved tumor-adjacent lung showed the highest T cell clonality, higher than tumor, which suggests more focused antigenic responses in the adjacent lung. Of the top 100 tumor clones, a median of roughly 60 were detected in paired uninvolved adjacent lung; approximately 28 were also among that lung's top 100. Because of the exploratory design, TCR variables were selected using unadjusted p-values without false-discovery rate correction. Longer overall survival was associated with higher T cell density in blood, whereas shorter survival was associated with higher clonality in adjacent lung. Because multi-region tumor sequencing was not done, intratumor heterogeneity could not be ruled out.

The junction shows trimming of 4 bases on V and 1 base on J, plus 7 bases between the germline ends. The CDR3 runs 13 residues from the cysteine to the phenylalanine. The sequence is cut down to CDR3 DNA, 39 bases in frame from base 1. This receptor chain uses TRBV7-1 and TRBJ1-1, with the D gene not confidently named. TRBV7-1 is treated as an ORF (open reading frame) with a function not yet certain. The sequenced sample was normal lung tissue next to the tumor, obtained before any cancer treatment. This clonotype was sampled from a female donor over 55 with stage I squamous cell lung carcinoma. The bases read TGTGCCAGCAGCTTTCGGGCGAACACTGAAGCTTTCTTT. This gives the protein CASSFRANTEAFF.